This is a list of T cell receptor beta chains from one sample in a study of blood T cell repertoires in COVID-19. The table came from immunoSEQ multiplex PCR; TCRdb's copy has only in-frame clones and leaves some out. The sample includes more than 65,000 clones, roughly 80% of them seen just once. Material: peripheral blood. The receptors stem from a man aged 55 to 69 with active or convalescent COVID-19. Both conserved end residues are part of each CDR3. Fields, in order: V gene, D gene, clone size, J gene, CDR3 protein, CDR3 DNA. The D gene is left open where the match is weak. Clone size appears in some rows only: once, few, many, or a class for an expanded clone.

v_call: TRBV18
d_call: .
clone_size: .
j_call: TRBJ2-1
cdr3_aa: CASSPANLALNNEQFF
cdr3_nt: TGTGCCAGCTCACCCGCCAACCTGGCCCTTAACAATGAGCAGTTCTTC

v_call: TRBV4-3
d_call: .
clone_size: many
j_call: TRBJ2-2
cdr3_aa: CASSQDSGLGDTGELFF
cdr3_nt: TGCGCCAGCAGCCAAGATAGTGGCCTCGGGGACACCGGGGAGCTGTTTTTT

v_call: TRBV3-1/TRBV3-2
d_call: .
clone_size: once
j_call: TRBJ2-1
cdr3_aa: CASSPTWGAYNEQFF
cdr3_nt: TGTGCCAGCAGCCCCACGTGGGGGGCCTACAATGAGCAGTTCTTC

v_call: TRBV19
d_call: TRBD1
clone_size: .
j_call: TRBJ1-2
cdr3_aa: CASRSKGASGGYTF
cdr3_nt: TGTGCCAGTAGAAGCAAGGGGGCGAGTGGCGGCTACACCTTC

v_call: TRBV4-2
d_call: TRBD1
clone_size: .
j_call: TRBJ1-4
cdr3_aa: CASSQDLSGGTTNEKLFF
cdr3_nt: TGTGCCAGCAGCCAAGATCTTTCAGGGGGCACAACTAATGAAAAACTGTTTTTT

v_call: TRBV4-2
d_call: .
clone_size: few
j_call: TRBJ2-1
cdr3_aa: CASSQGVANTAYNEQFF
cdr3_nt: TGTGCCAGCAGCCAAGGGGTAGCGAATACAGCCTACAATGAGCAGTTCTTC

v_call: TRBV12-5
d_call: TRBD1
clone_size: .
j_call: TRBJ2-7
cdr3_aa: CASGLGQGPYEQYF
cdr3_nt: TGTGCTAGTGGACTAGGACAGGGACCCTACGAGCAGTACTTC

v_call: TRBV28
d_call: .
clone_size: .
j_call: TRBJ1-3
cdr3_aa: CASSPGSLENTIYF
cdr3_nt: TGTGCCAGCAGCCCGGGGAGCCTTGAAAACACCATATATTTT

v_call: TRBV19
d_call: TRBD1
clone_size: .
j_call: TRBJ1-2
cdr3_aa: CASTGTGGFGYTF
cdr3_nt: TGTGCCAGTACGGGGACAGGGGGTTTTGGCTACACCTTC

v_call: TRBV7-2
d_call: TRBD1
clone_size: .
j_call: TRBJ2-5
cdr3_aa: CASSLPTGSGQETQYF
cdr3_nt: TGTGCCAGCAGCTTACCGACAGGGTCGGGCCAAGAGACCCAGTACTTC

v_call: TRBV9
d_call: .
clone_size: .
j_call: TRBJ1-4
cdr3_aa: CASSVGLGGYNEKLFF
cdr3_nt: TGTGCCAGCAGCGTAGGGCTGGGAGGTTATAATGAAAAACTGTTTTTT

v_call: TRBV10-3
d_call: .
clone_size: .
j_call: TRBJ1-5
cdr3_aa: CAISEAGSNQPQHF
cdr3_nt: TGTGCCATCAGCGAGGCAGGGAGCAATCAGCCCCAGCATTTT

v_call: TRBV7-2
d_call: .
clone_size: .
j_call: TRBJ1-1
cdr3_aa: CASSQDMNTEAFF
cdr3_nt: TGTGCCAGCAGCCAGGACATGAACACTGAAGCTTTCTTT

v_call: TRBV3-1/TRBV3-2
d_call: .
clone_size: .
j_call: TRBJ2-7
cdr3_aa: CASSQEVTYSYEQYF
cdr3_nt: TGTGCCAGCAGCCAAGAAGTGACTTACTCCTACGAGCAGTACTTC

v_call: TRBV7-6
d_call: TRBD2
clone_size: .
j_call: TRBJ2-3
cdr3_aa: CASSRLAGGPDTQYF
cdr3_nt: TGTGCCAGCAGCCGACTAGCGGGGGGGCCAGATACGCAGTATTTT

v_call: TRBV7-8
d_call: .
clone_size: .
j_call: TRBJ1-4
cdr3_aa: CASSLNGGKINEKLFF
cdr3_nt: TGTGCCAGCAGCTTAAACGGGGGAAAGATAAATGAAAAACTGTTTTTT

v_call: TRBV7-8
d_call: .
clone_size: .
j_call: TRBJ2-6
cdr3_aa: CATRQASGANVLTF
cdr3_nt: TGTGCCACCAGGCAAGCTTCTGGGGCCAACGTCCTGACTTTC

v_call: TRBV29-1
d_call: .
clone_size: .
j_call: TRBJ2-3
cdr3_aa: CSVDLQGGDTQYF
cdr3_nt: TGCAGCGTTGATCTCCAGGGGGGCGATACGCAGTATTTT

v_call: TRBV5-6
d_call: .
clone_size: .
j_call: TRBJ2-2
cdr3_aa: CASSLSGQPLHTGELFF
cdr3_nt: TGTGCCAGCAGCTTGAGCGGACAGCCCTTGCACACCGGGGAGCTGTTTTTT

v_call: TRBV6-5
d_call: TRBD1
clone_size: .
j_call: TRBJ2-5
cdr3_aa: CASRLLTGGEETQYF
cdr3_nt: TGTGCCAGCAGACTACTCACAGGGGGCGAAGAGACCCAGTACTTC

v_call: TRBV11-3
d_call: .
clone_size: once
j_call: TRBJ2-7
cdr3_aa: CASSHLRGSSYEQYF
cdr3_nt: TGTGCCAGCAGCCATCTCCGGGGGAGCTCCTACGAGCAGTACTTC

v_call: TRBV11-2
d_call: TRBD1
clone_size: few
j_call: TRBJ2-3
cdr3_aa: CASSATGGGRTDTQYF
cdr3_nt: TGTGCCAGCAGCGCTACAGGGGGCGGGAGAACAGATACGCAGTATTTT

v_call: TRBV12-3/TRBV12-4
d_call: .
clone_size: .
j_call: TRBJ1-5
cdr3_aa: CASSSESNQPQHF
cdr3_nt: TGTGCCAGCAGTTCAGAAAGCAATCAGCCCCAGCATTTT

v_call: TRBV4-1
d_call: TRBD1
clone_size: .
j_call: TRBJ2-3
cdr3_aa: CASSRDRATDTQYF
cdr3_nt: TGCGCCAGCAGCCGGGACAGGGCCACAGATACGCAGTATTTT

v_call: TRBV6-2/TRBV6-3
d_call: TRBD1
clone_size: .
j_call: TRBJ1-2
cdr3_aa: CASSQQGEWGYTF
cdr3_nt: TGTGCCAGCAGTCAACAGGGGGAGTGGGGCTACACCTTC

v_call: TRBV9
d_call: TRBD2
clone_size: once
j_call: TRBJ2-1
cdr3_aa: CASSVAWVAGADNEQFF
cdr3_nt: TGTGCCAGCAGCGTAGCTTGGGTAGCGGGGGCCGACAATGAGCAGTTCTTC

v_call: TRBV3-1/TRBV3-2
d_call: .
clone_size: .
j_call: TRBJ1-1
cdr3_aa: CASSFERGGAFF
cdr3_nt: TGTGCCAGCAGCTTCGAAAGGGGGGGAGCTTTCTTT

v_call: TRBV11-2
d_call: TRBD2
clone_size: .
j_call: TRBJ2-2
cdr3_aa: CASSLEGAGAGELFF
cdr3_nt: TGTGCCAGCAGCTTAGAGGGAGCGGGGGCCGGGGAGCTGTTTTTT

v_call: TRBV9
d_call: .
clone_size: .
j_call: TRBJ1-3
cdr3_aa: CASSVEDWGNQGLSGNTIYF
cdr3_nt: TGTGCCAGCAGCGTAGAGGATTGGGGTAATCAGGGGCTCTCTGGAAACACCATATATTTT

v_call: TRBV7-2
d_call: TRBD1
clone_size: .
j_call: TRBJ1-4
cdr3_aa: CASSSQTGNNEKLFF
cdr3_nt: TGTGCCAGCAGCTCGCAGACAGGGAATAATGAAAAACTGTTTTTT